This T cell receptor (beta chain) was sequenced in a study of blood T cell repertoires in COVID-19. On the study more broadly: Some COVID-19 samples were acute and others convalescent; all came from the United States, Italy and Spain. Nucleic acid was either cDNA or gDNA, and it came from T cells, B-cell-depleted T cells, or PBMCs.

Original processing notes: Reference gene primer amplification gave estimated nucleated cell counts. Profiling relied on immunoSEQ multiplex PCR, and the TCRdb table lists in-frame clones only, not all of them. That table furnishes V, J and clone size, whereas the DNA furnished D and trimming. The table lists approximately 80,000 clones, around 88% of them singletons, with under 8.5% in the top ten. CDR1 is MNHEY and CDR2 is SVGAGI in the germline V gene. This CDR3 is built from 15 residues. V was clipped by 6 bases and J by 0 bases; unmatched bases: 8. This clonotype was sampled from a man aged 45-60 years with active COVID-19. Source material: peripheral blood. The chain recombines TRBV6-5 with TRBJ2-7; 7 nucleotides align to TRBD1. CDR3 bases: TGTGCCAGCAGCGGGGACAGCGTCACCTCCTACGAGCAGTACTTC. Its protein product is CASSGDSVTSYEQYF.